This TCR beta chain was sequenced in a study of T cell responses to AZD1222 COVID-19 vaccine. A remark on this clone: What it recognizes is unknown.

Findings and limits, study-wide: White British donors predominated, females outnumbered males, and clonal diversity was possibly underestimated.

V was trimmed by 5 bases and J by 6 bases, leaving 13 bases between them. The CDR3 has 12 amino acids. The germline V gene encodes CDR1 GTSNPN and CDR2 SVGIG (reference sequence). TCRdb's copy holds only in-frame clones and misses some; the assay was immunoSEQ multiplex PCR. The data contain roughly 140,000 clones, around 88% of them singletons. The source material was peripheral blood, sampled on day 0 of AZD1222 vaccination. V usage is TRBV30 and J usage is TRBJ1-1, with D hard to call. The sequence was collected from an adult in good health. The CDR3 DNA sequence: TGTGCCTGGGGGAGCGTTGTTTCTGAAGCTTTCTTT. Translation gives CAWGSVVSEAFF.